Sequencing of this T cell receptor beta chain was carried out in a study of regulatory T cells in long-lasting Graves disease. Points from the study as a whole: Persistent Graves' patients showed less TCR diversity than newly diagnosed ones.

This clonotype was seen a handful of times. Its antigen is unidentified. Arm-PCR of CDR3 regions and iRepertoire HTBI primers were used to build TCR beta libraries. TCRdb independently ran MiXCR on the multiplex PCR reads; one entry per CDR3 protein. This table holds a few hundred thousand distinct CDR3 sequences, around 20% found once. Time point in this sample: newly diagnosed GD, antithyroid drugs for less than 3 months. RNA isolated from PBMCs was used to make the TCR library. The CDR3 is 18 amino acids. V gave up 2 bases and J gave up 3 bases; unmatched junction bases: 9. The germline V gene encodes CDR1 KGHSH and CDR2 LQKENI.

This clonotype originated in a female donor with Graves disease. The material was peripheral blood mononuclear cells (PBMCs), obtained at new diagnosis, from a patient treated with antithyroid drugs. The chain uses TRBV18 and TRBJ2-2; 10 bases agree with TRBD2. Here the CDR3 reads CASSPWALAGVDTGELFF. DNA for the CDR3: TGTGCCAGCTCACCATGGGCCCTAGCGGGAGTAGACACCGGGGAGCTGTTTTTT. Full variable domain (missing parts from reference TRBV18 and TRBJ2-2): NAGVMQNPRHLVRRRGQEARLRCSPMKGHSHVYWYRQLPEEGLKFMVYLQKENIIDESGMPKERFSAEFPKEGPSILRIQQVVRGDSAAYFCASSPWALAGVDTGELFFGEGSRLTVL.